The present T cell receptor (beta chain) was sequenced within a study of CD8+CD57+ T cells in acquired aplastic anemia. TCR beta VDJ and CDR3 profiling used genomic DNA as template. TCRdb reanalysed the reads using MiXCR and keeps one entry per CDR3 protein. The sample lists some 210,000 distinct CDR3 sequences; 60% to 65% were seen once. The germline V and J ends were trimmed by 5 bases and 4 bases, with 20 bases remaining between them. Germline lookup yields CDR1 KGHDR and CDR2 SFDVKD. The CDR3 is 16 residues long. The rearrangement links TRBV24-1 to TRBJ2-7, with no clear D. Sequenced input: sorted CD4+, CD8+, or CD8+CD57+ T cells (not recorded which) from PBMCs. This receptor was obtained from a human donor in good health. The CDR3: CATSARVVGLGYEQYF. The DNA of the CDR3 is TGTGCCACCAGTGCTAGGGTCGTGGGTCTTGGTTACGAGCAGTACTTC.